This TCR beta chain was profiled in a study of tumor-infiltrating lymphocytes in primary liver carcinoma. With regard to this clonotype: A junction end diverges from the germline sequence, so it may reflect a read error.

Extraction of RNA together with DNA used about 17-31 mg of unsorted bulk tissue. Every tumor was sampled at five separate regions. The germline V gene encodes CDR1 GTSNPN and CDR2 SVGIG (reference sequence). The CDR3 is 13 residues long. Synthesis of TCR beta cDNA was carried out from approximately 0.55 ug total RNA with a constant-region primer. Investigators got TCR beta libraries out of three nested multiplex PCR rounds, done with slightly modified ARM-PCR. TRBV1-TRBV30 forward and Cbeta reverse primers drove the first two approximately 11-cycle rounds. MiXCR, applied by TCRdb to the multiplex PCR reads, yields one record per CDR3 protein. This table has roughly 80,000 distinct CDR3 sequences, over 70% appearing once.

The rearrangement joins TRBV30 to TRBJ2-5; D is possibly TRBD2 (6 bases). The material sequenced was liver tumor tissue from sampling region 4. Documented subset: tumor region T4, right-lateral pole. The receptor's source is a woman aged 55-75 years with primary liver carcinoma and hepatitis B virus infection. This CDR3 reads CTWSSSDKETQYF. CDR3 sequence (DNA): TGTACCTGGAGTTCTAGCGACAAAGAGACCCAGTACTTC. Drawing the rest from reference TRBV30 and TRBJ2-5, the complete variable domain is SQTIHQWPATLVQPVGSPLSLECTVEGTSNPNLYWYRQAAGRGLQLLFYSVGIGQISSEVPQNLSASRPQDRQFILSSKKLLLSDSGFYLCTWSSSDKETQYFGPGTRLLVL.